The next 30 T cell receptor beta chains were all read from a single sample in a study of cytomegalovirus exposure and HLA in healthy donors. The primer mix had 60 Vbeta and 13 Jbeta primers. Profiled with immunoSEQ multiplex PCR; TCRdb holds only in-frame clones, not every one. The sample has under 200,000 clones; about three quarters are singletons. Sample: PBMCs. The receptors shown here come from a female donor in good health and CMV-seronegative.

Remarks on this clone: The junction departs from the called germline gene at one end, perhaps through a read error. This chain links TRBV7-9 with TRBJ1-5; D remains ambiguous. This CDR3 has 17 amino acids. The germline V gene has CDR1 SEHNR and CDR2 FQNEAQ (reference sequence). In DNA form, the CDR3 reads TGTTCCAGCAGCTTAGATCCCCGGGAACGCTATTCAAGTTCCCAGCATTTT. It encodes CSSSLDPRERYSSSQHF. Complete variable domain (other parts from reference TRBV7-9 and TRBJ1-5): DTGVSQNPRHKITKRGQNVTFRCDPISEHNRLYWYRQTLGQGPEFLTYFQNEAQLEKSRLLSDRFSAERPKGSFSTLEIQRTEQGDSAMYLCSSSLDPRERYSSSQHFGDGTRLSIL.

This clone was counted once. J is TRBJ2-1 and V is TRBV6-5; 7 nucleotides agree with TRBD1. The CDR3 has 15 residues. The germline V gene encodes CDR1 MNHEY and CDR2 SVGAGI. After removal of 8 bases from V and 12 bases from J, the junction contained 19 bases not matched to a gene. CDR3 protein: CASSSRDRARWGQFF. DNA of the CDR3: TGTGCCAGCTCGAGCCGGGACAGAGCCCGCTGGGGGCAGTTCTTC.

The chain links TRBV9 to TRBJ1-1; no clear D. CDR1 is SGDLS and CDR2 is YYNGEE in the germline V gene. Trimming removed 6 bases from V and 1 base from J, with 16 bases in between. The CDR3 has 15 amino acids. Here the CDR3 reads CASTRGPDANTEAFF. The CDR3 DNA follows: TGTGCCAGCACCCGAGGTCCGGATGCGAACACTGAAGCTTTCTTT. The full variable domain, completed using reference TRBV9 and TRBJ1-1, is DSGVTQTPKHLITATGQRVTLRCSPRSGDLSVYWYQQSLDQGLQFLIQYYNGEERAKGNILERFSAQQFPDLHSELNLSSLELGDSALYFCASTRGPDANTEAFFGQGTRLTVV.

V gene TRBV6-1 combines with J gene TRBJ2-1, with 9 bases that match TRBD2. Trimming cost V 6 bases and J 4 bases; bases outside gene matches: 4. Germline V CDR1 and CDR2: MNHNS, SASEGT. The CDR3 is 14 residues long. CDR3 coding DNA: TGTGCCAGCAGGAGACTAGCGGCTTACAATGAGCAGTTCTTC. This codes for CASRRLAAYNEQFF.

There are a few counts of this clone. The CDR3, as DNA: TGTGCCAGTAGTATAGGGTTGCTGGGCACAGGCGGCAATCAGCCCCAGCATTTT. Protein sequence: CASSIGLLGTGGNQPQHF. The J gene is TRBJ1-5, the V gene TRBV19, with D possibly matching TRBD1 (5 bases). V was shortened by 1 base and J by 2 bases, with 18 bases between the two germline ends. CDR1 is LNHDA, CDR2 SQIVND, per germline (reference sequence). The CDR3 contains 18 residues.

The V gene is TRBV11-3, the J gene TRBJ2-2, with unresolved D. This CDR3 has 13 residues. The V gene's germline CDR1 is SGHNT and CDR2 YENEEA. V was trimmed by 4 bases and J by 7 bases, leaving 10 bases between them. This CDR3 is CASSSLLLGELFF. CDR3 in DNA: TGTGCCAGCAGCTCCCTCCTTCTCGGGGAGCTGTTTTTT.

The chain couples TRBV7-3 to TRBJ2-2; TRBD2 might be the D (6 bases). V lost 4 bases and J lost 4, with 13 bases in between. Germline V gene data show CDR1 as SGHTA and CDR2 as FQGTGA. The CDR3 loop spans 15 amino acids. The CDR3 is CASSSRDFSTGELFF. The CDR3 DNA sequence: TGTGCCAGCAGCTCACGGGACTTCAGCACCGGGGAGCTGTTTTTT.

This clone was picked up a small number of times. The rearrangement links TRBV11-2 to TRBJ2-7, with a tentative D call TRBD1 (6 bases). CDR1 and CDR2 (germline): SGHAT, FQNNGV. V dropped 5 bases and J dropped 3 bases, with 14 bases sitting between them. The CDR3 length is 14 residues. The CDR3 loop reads CASSARTAFYEQYF. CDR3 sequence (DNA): TGTGCCAGCAGCGCACGGACAGCCTTCTACGAGCAGTACTTC.

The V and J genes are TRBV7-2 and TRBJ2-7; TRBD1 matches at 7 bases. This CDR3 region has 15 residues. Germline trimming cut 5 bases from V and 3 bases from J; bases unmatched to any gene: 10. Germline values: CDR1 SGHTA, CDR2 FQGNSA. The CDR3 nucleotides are TGTGCCAGCAGCCCTCCCCAGGGGGACCTCTACGAGCAGTACTTC. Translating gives CASSPPQGDLYEQYF. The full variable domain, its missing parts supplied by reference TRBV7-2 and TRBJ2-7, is GAGVSQSPSNKVTEKGKDVELRCDPISGHTALYWYRQSLGQGLEFLIYFQGNSAPDKSGLPSDRFSAERTGGSVSTLTIQRTQQEDSAVYLCASSPPQGDLYEQYFGPGTRLTVT.

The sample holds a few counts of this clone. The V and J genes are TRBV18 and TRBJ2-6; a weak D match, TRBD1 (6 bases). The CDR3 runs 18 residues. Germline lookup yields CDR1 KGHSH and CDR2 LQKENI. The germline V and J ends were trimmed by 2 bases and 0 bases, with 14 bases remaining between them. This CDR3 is CASSPSNRASSGANVLTF. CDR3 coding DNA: TGTGCCAGCTCACCAAGTAACAGGGCGAGCTCTGGGGCCAACGTCCTGACTTTC.

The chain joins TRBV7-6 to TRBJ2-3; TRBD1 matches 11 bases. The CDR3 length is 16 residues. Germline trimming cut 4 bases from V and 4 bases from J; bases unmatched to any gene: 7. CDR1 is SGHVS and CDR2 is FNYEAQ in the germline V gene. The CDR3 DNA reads TGTGCCAGCAGCTCCGGACAGGGGGCAAGGGCAGATACGCAGTATTTT. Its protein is CASSSGQGARADTQYF.

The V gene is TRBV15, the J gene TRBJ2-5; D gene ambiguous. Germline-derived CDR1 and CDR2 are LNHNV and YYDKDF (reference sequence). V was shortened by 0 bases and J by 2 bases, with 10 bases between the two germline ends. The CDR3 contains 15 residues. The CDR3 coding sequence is TGTGCCACCAGCAGAGATCAAAGCGAACAAGAGACCCAGTACTTC. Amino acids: CATSRDQSEQETQYF.

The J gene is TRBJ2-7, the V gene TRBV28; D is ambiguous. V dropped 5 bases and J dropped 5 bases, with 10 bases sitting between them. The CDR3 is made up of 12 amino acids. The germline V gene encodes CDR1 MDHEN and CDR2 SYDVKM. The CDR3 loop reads CASSARWNEQYF. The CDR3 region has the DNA TGTGCCAGCAGTGCCAGGTGGAACGAGCAGTACTTC. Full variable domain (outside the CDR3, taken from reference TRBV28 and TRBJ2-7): DVKVTQSSRYLVKRTGEKVFLECVQDMDHENMFWYRQDPGLGLRLIYFSYDVKMKEKGDIPEGYSVSREKKERFSLILESASTNQTSMYLCASSARWNEQYFGPGTRLTVT.

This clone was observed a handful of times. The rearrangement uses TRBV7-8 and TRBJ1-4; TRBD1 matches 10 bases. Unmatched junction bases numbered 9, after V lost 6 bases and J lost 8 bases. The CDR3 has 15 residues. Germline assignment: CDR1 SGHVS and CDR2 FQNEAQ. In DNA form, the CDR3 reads TGTGCCAGCAGGGGTAGATGGGACAGGGGAGAAAAACTGTTTTTT. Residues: CASRGRWDRGEKLFF.

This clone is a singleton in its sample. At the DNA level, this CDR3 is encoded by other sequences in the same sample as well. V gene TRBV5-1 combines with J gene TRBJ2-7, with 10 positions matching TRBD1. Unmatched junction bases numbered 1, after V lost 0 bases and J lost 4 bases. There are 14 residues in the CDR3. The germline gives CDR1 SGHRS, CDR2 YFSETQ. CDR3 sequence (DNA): TGCGCCAGCAGCTTGGGACAGGGGGCTTACGAGCAGTACTTC. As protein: CASSLGQGAYEQYF. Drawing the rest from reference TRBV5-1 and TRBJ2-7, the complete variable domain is KAGVTQTPRYLIKTRGQQVTLSCSPISGHRSVSWYQQTPGQGLQFLFEYFSETQRNKGNFPGRFSGRQFSNSRSEMNVSTLELGDSALYLCASSLGQGAYEQYFGPGTRLTVT.

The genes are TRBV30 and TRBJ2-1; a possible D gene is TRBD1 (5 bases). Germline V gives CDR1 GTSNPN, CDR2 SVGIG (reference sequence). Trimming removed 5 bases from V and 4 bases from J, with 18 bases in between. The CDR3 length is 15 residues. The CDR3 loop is CAWGPQRGPYNEQFF. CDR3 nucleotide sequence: TGTGCCTGGGGACCCCAAAGGGGTCCTTACAATGAGCAGTTCTTC.

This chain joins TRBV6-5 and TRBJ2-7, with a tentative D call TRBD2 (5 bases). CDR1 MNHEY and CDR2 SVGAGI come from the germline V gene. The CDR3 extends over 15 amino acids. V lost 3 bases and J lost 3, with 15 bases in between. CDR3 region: CASSYGPLEVYEQYF. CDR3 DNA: TGTGCCAGCAGTTATGGGCCCTTGGAGGTCTACGAGCAGTACTTC.

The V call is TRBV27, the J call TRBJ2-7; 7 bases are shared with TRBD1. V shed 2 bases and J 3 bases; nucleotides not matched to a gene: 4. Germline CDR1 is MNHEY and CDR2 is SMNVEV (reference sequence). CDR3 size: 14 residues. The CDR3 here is CASSLGGTVYEQYF. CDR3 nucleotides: TGTGCCAGCAGTTTAGGTGGGACAGTCTACGAGCAGTACTTC.

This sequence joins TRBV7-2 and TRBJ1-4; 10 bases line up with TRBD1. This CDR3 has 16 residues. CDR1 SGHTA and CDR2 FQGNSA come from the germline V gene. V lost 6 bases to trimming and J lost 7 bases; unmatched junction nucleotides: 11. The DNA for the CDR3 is TGTGCCAGCAGATCCGGGGACAGGGGAGTAATTGAAAAACTGTTTTTT. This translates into CASRSGDRGVIEKLFF.

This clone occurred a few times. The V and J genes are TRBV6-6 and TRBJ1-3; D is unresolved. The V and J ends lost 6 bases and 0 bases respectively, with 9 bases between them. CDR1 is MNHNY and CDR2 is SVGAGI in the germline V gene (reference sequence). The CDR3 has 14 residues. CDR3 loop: CASRHTYSGNTIYF. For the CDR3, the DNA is TGTGCCAGCAGACACACGTACTCTGGAAACACCATATATTTT.

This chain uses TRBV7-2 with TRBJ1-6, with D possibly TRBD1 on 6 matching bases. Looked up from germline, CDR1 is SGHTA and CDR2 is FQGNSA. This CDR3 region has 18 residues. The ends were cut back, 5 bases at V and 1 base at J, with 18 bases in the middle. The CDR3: CASSQNRGGGSYNSPLHF. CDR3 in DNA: TGTGCCAGCAGCCAAAATCGGGGGGGCGGATCCTATAATTCACCCCTCCACTTT.

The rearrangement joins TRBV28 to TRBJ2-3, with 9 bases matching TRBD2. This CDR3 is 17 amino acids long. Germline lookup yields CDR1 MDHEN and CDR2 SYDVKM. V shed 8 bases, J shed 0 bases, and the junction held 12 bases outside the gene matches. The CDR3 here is CASALAGVPTSTDTQYF. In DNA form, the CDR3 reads TGTGCCAGCGCACTAGCGGGCGTCCCAACTAGCACAGATACGCAGTATTTT.

The DNA for the CDR3 is TGTGCCAGCAGCTCCAGAAACAGGGGAAAATTGTATGGCTACACCTTC. Protein: CASSSRNRGKLYGYTF. This chain uses TRBV7-8 with TRBJ1-2; 7 nucleotides match TRBD1. V lost 4 bases and J lost 5; bases outside the gene matches: 13. The CDR3 totals 16 residues. CDR1 and CDR2 from the germline V gene are SGHVS and FQNEAQ.

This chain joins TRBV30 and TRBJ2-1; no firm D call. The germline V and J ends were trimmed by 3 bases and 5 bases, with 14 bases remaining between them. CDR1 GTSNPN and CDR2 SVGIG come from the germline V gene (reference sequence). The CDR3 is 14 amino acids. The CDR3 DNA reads TGTGCCTGGAGCGCTACGTTCTTAGACAATGAGCAGTTCTTC. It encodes CAWSATFLDNEQFF. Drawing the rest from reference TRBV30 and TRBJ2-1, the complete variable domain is SQTIHQWPATLVQPVGSPLSLECTVEGTSNPNLYWYRQAAGRGLQLLFYSVGIGQISSEVPQNLSASRPQDRQFILSSKKLLLSDSGFYLCAWSATFLDNEQFFGPGTRLTVL.

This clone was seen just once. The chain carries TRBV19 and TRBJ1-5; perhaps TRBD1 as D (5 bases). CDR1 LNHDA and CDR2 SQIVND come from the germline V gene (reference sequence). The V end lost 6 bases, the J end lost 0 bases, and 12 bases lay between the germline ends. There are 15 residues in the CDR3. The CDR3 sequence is CASRRQIHSNQPQHF. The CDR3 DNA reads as TGTGCCAGTAGGCGACAGATACATAGCAATCAGCCCCAGCATTTT.

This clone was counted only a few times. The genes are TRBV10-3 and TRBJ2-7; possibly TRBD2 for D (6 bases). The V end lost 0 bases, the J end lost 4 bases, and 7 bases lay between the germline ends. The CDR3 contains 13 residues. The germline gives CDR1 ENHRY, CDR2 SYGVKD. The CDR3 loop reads CAISESGGYEQYF. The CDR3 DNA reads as TGTGCCATCAGTGAGTCAGGAGGGTACGAGCAGTACTTC.

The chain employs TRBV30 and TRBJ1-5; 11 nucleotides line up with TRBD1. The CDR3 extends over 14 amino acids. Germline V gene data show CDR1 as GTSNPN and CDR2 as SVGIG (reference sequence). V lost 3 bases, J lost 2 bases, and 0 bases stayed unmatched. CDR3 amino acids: CAWRDRGRNQPQHF. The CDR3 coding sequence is TGTGCCTGGAGGGACAGGGGGCGCAATCAGCCCCAGCATTTT.

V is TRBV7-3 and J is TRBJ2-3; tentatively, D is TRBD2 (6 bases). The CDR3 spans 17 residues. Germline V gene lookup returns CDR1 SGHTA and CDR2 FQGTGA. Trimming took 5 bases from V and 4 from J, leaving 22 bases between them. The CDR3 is CASSRVGRLGGADTQYF. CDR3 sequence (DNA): TGTGCCAGCAGCCGAGTGGGGCGGCTGGGAGGCGCAGATACGCAGTATTTT.

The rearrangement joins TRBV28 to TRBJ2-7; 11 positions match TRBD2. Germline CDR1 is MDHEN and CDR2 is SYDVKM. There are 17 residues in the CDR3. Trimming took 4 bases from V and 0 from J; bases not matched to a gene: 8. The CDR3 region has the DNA TGTGCCAGCAGTTCGAGGACTAGCGGGTCCAGCTCCTACGAGCAGTACTTC. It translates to CASSSRTSGSSSYEQYF.

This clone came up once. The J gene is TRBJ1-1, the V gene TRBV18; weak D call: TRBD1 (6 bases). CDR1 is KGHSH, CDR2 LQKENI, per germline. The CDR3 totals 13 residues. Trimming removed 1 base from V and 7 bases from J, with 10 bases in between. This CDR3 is CASSPREGVEAFF. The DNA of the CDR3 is TGTGCCAGCTCACCACGAGAGGGGGTTGAAGCTTTCTTT.